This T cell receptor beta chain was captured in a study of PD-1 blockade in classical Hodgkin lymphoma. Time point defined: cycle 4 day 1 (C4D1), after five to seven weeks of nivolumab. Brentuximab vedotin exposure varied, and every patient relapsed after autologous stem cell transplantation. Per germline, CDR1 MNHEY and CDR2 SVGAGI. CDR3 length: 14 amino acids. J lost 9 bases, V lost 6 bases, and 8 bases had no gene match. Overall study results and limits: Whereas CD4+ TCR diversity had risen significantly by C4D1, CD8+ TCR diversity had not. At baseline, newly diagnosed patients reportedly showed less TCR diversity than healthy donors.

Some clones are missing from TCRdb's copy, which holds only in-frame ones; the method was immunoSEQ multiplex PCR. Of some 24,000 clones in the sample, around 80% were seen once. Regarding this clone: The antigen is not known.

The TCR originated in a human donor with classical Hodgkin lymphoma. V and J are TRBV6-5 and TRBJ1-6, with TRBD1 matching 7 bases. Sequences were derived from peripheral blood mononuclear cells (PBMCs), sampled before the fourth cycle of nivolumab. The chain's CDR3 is CASSLRQGSSPLHF. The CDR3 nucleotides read TGTGCCAGCAGCTTGAGACAGGGCAGTTCACCCCTCCACTTT.